A single T cell receptor beta chain is shown here with its context. Its antigen is unidentified. The entry originates in a study of cytomegalovirus exposure and HLA in healthy donors. General study points: Productive rates of about 87% or about 30% were seen for most TCR beta V segments in an earlier analysis. In a later analysis, DRB1 alleles had the most associated TCRs; HLA-C alleles the fewest.

PCR involved 60 Vbeta and 13 Jbeta primers. TCRdb keeps only in-frame clones here, not all; method: immunoSEQ multiplex PCR. The repertoire has around 130,000 clones, approximately 85% of them found once; the top ten carry about 10%. V was clipped by 1 base and J by 0 bases; unmatched bases: 6. The CDR3 runs to 16 residues. Germline-derived CDR1 and CDR2 are SGHKS and YYEKEE (reference sequence). The chain combines TRBV5-5 with TRBJ1-1; TRBD1 agrees at 7 bases. Sequencing was done on a sample of PBMCs. This clonotype originated in a male donor in good health and CMV-seropositive. In nucleotides, the CDR3 is TGTGCCAGCAGCTTGCCGTGGACAGGCATGAACACTGAAGCTTTCTTT. Translated, it gives CASSLPWTGMNTEAFF. Variable domain in full (rest from reference TRBV5-5 and TRBJ1-1): DAGVTQSPTHLIKTRGQQVTLRCSPISGHKSVSWYQQVLGQGPQFIFQYYEKEERGRGNFPDRFSARQFPNYSSELNVNALLLGDSALYLCASSLPWTGMNTEAFFGQGTRLTVV.